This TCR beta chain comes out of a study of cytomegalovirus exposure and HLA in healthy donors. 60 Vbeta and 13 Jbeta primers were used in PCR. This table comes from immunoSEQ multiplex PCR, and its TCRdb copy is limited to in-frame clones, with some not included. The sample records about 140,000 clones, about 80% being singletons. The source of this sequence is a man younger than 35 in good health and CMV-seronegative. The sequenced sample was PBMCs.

The CDR3 loop is CASSWDRGGTEAFF. The CDR3 DNA reads TGTGCCAGCAGCTGGGACAGGGGGGGCACTGAAGCTTTCTTT. The V gene is TRBV5-4, the J gene TRBJ1-1; the match to TRBD1 covers 11 bases. Germline loops: CDR1 SGHNT, CDR2 YYREEE (reference sequence). The CDR3 extends over 14 amino acids. Unmatched junction bases numbered 2, after V lost 3 bases and J lost 4 bases.